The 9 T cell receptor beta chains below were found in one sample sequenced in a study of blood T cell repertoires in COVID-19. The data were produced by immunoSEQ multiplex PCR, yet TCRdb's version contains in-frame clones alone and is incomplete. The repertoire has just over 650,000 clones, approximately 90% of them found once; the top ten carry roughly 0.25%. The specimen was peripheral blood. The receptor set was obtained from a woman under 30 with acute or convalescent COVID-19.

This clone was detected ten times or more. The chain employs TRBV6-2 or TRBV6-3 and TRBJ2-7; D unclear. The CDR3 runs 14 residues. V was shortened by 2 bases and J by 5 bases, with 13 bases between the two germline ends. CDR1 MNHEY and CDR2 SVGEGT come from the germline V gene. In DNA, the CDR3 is TGTGCCAGCAGTTACCAAGACGAAACAGACGAGCAGTACTTC. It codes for CASSYQDETDEQYF.

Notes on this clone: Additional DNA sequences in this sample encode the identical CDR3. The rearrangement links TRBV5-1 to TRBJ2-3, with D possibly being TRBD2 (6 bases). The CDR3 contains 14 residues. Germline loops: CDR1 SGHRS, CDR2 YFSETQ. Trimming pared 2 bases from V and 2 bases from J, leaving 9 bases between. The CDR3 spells CASSFGGSTDTQYF. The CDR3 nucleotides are TGCGCCAGCAGCTTTGGAGGGTCCACAGATACGCAGTATTTT.

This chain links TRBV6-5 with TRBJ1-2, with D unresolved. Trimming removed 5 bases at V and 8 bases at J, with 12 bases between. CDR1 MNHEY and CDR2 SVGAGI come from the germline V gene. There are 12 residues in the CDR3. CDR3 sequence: CASSRPAGGYTF. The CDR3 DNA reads TGTGCCAGCAGTAGGCCGGCGGGGGGCTACACCTTC.

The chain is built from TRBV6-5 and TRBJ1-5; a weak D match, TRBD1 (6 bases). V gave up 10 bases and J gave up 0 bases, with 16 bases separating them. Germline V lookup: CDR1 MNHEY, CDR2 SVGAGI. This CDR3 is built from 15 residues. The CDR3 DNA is TGTGCCACAGGCAAAACAGGGAATAGCAATCAGCCCCAGCATTTT. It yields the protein CATGKTGNSNQPQHF.

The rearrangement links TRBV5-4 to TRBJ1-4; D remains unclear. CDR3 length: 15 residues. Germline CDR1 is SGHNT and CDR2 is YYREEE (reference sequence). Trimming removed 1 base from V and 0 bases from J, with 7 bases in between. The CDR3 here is CASSLQAATNEKLFF. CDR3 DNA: TGTGCCAGCAGCTTGCAGGCCGCAACTAATGAAAAACTGTTTTTT.

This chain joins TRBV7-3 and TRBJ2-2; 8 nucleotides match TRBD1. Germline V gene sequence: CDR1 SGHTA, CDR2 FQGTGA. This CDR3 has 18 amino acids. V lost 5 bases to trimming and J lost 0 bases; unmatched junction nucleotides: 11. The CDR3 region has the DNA TGTGCCAGCAGCATTACGCCCTACAGGGGGGCGAACACCGGGGAGCTGTTTTTT. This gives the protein CASSITPYRGANTGELFF. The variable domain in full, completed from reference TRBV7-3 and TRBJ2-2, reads GAGVSQTPSNKVTEKGKYVELRCDPISGHTALYWYRQSLGQGPEFLIYFQGTGAADDSGLPNDRFFAVRPEGSVSTLKIQRTERGDSAVYLCASSITPYRGANTGELFFGEGSRLTVL.

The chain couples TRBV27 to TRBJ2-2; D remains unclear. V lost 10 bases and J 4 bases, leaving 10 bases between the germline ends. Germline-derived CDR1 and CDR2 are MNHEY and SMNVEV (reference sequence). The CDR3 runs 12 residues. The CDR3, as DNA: TGTGCCACCGAAAGGAGCACCGGGGAGCTGTTTTTT. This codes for CATERSTGELFF.

The chain's CDR3 is CASRPQGAGGYTF. The CDR3 bases are TGTGCCAGTAGACCCCAGGGGGCTGGGGGCTACACCTTC. The V call is TRBV19, the J call TRBJ1-2; 8 bases agree with TRBD1. CDR1 and CDR2 from the germline V gene are LNHDA and SQIVND (reference sequence). Trimming removed 6 bases from V and 8 bases from J; junction bases left unmatched: 8. This CDR3 region has 13 residues.

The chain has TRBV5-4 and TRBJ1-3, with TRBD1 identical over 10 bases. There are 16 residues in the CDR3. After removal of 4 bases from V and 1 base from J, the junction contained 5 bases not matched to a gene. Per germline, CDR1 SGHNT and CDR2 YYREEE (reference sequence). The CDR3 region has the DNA TGTGCCAGCAGCACAAGACAGGGGGCATCTGGAAACACCATATATTTT. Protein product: CASSTRQGASGNTIYF.